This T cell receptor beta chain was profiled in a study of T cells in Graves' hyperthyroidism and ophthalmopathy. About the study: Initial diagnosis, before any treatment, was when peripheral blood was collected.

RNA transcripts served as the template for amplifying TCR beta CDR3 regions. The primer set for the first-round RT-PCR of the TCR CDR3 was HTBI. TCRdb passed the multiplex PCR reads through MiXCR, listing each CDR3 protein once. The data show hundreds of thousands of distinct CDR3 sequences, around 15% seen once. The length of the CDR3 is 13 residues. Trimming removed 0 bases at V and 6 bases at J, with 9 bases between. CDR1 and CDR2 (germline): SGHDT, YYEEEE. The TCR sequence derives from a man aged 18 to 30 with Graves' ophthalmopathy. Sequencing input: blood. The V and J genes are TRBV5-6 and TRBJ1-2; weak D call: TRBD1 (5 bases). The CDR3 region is CASSLAGTNGYTF. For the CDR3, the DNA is TGTGCCAGCAGCTTGGCTGGGACGAATGGCTACACCTTC.